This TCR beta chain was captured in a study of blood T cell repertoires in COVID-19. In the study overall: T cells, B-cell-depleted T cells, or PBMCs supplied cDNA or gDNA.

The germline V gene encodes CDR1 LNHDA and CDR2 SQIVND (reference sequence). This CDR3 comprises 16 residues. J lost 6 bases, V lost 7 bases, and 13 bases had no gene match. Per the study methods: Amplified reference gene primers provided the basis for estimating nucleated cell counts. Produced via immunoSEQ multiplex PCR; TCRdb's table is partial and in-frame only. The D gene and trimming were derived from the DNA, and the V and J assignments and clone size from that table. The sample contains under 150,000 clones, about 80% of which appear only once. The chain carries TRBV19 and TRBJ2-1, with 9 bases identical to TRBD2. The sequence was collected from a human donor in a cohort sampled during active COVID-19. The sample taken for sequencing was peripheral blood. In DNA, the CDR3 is TGTGCCAGTAAAAATGGTGCGGGACTAGCAGGCAATGAGCAGTTCTTC. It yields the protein CASKNGAGLAGNEQFF.